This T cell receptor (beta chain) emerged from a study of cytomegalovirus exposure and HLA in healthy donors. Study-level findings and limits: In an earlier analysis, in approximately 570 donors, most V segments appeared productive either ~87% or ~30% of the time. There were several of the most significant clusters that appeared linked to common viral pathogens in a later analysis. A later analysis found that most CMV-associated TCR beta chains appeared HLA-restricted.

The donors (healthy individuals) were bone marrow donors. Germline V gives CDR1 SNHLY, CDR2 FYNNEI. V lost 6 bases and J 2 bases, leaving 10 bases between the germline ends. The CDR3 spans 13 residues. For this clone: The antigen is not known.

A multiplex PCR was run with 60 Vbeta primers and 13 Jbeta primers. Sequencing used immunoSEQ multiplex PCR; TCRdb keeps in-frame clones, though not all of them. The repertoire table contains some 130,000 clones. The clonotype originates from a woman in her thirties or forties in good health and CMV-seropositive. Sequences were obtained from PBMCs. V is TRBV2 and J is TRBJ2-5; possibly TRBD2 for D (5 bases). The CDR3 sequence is CASSRGSQETQYF. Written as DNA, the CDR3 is TGTGCCAGCAGCCGAGGGTCTCAAGAGACCCAGTACTTC.